This T cell receptor (beta chain) was observed in a study of control samples from healthy donors and cancer patients. Germline CDR1 reads KGHSH; CDR2 reads LQKENI. This CDR3 region has 12 residues. Trimming left V 5 bases short and J 4 bases short, with 6 bases between. Assay used: immunoSEQ multiplex PCR; TCRdb lists only in-frame clones, some missing. The sample holds roughly 100,000 clones, roughly 91% seen once. The genes are TRBV18 and TRBJ2-1, with a tentative D call TRBD2 (6 bases). The sample taken for sequencing was blood. This receptor was obtained from a man aged 25 to 40 in good health. The CDR3 is CASSAGYNEQFF. The CDR3 region has the DNA TGTGCCAGCTCAGCGGGGTACAATGAGCAGTTCTTC.